The sequence of this TCR beta chain was determined in a study of T-cell reconstitution after alpha-beta-depleted transplantation in children. As it was prepared, the TCRbeta library received unique molecular identifiers. In TCRdb, the PCR reads were re-called with MiXCR into one record per CDR3 protein. The data show 200,000 to 250,000 distinct CDR3 sequences, roughly 10% seen once. The receptor comes from a human donor who donated a stem cell graft to a child with acute lymphoblastic leukemia. Sequences were derived from PBMCs from the stem cell graft donor, sampled from the stem cell graft.

CDR3 sequence reads: CASSLGETTGAETQYF. The CDR3 DNA is TGTGCCAGCAGCTTAGGAGAGACGACAGGGGCAGAGACCCAGTACTTC. The chain combines TRBV7-9 with TRBJ2-5, with 8 bases fitting TRBD1. V lost 1 base, J lost 4 bases, and 8 bases stayed unmatched. Per the germline V gene, CDR1 is SEHNR and CDR2 is FQNEAQ (reference sequence). The CDR3 covers 16 residues.